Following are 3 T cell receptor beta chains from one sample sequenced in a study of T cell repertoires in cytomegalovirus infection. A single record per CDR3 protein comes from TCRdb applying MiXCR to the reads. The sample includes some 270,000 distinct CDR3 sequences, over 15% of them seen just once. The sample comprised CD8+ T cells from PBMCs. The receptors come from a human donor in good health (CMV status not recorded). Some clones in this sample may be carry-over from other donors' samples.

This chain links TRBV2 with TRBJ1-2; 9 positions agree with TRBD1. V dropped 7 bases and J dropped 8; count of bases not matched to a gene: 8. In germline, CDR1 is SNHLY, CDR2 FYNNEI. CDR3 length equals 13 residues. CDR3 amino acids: CASIVQGARGYTF. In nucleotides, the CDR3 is TGTGCCAGCATTGTACAGGGGGCGCGCGGCTACACCTTC.

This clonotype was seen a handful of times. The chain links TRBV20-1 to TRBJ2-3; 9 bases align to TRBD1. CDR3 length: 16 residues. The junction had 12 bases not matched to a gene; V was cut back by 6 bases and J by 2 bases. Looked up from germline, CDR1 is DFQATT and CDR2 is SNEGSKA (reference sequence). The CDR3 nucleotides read TGCAGTGCCAAGTTTACAGGGGGCTTAGCCACAGATACGCAGTATTTT. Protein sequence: CSAKFTGGLATDTQYF.

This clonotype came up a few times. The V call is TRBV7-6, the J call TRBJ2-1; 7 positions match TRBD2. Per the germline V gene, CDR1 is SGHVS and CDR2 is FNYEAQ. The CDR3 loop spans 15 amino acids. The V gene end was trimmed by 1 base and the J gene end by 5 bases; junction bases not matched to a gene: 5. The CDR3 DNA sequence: TGTGCCAGCAGCTTAGAAGGACTAGGAAACAATGAGCAGTTCTTC. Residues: CASSLEGLGNNEQFF.